This T cell receptor (beta chain) was identified during a study of CD8 T cells in ankylosing spondylitis. The CDR3 length is 14 residues. With 2 bases removed from V and 6 bases from J, the gap between germline ends came to 14 bases. CDR1 is SGHVS and CDR2 is FQNEAQ in the germline V gene. Quantitative molecular-barcoded 5'-RACE generated the TCR beta libraries. From the 5' RACE reads, TCRdb called clonotypes with MiXCR, one entry per CDR3 protein. Altogether more than 650,000 distinct CDR3 sequences are present, roughly 10% being singletons, with the ten largest covering 0.51%. As regards this clonotype: The antigen remains undetermined.

Notes on the study in general: In peripheral blood, disease-linked CD8+ clones occurred at relatively low frequencies. A TCR beta motif of 7 or 8 highly homologous variants appeared characteristic of ankylosing spondylitis blood. Significantly higher representation of disease-linked clones was reported for matched ankylosing spondylitis synovial fluid. Both synovial fluid and blood in reactive arthritis had previously been reported to carry some motif variants.

The specimen sequenced was blood, either unsorted or a sorted T cell fraction (not recorded which). The chain joins TRBV7-8 to TRBJ2-7, with D tentatively TRBD1 (6 bases). This sequence originates from a male donor with ankylosing spondylitis. Here the CDR3 DNA reads TGTGCCAGCAGCTTACACAGGGAATATGGCGAGCAGTACTTC. The encoded protein is CASSLHREYGEQYF.